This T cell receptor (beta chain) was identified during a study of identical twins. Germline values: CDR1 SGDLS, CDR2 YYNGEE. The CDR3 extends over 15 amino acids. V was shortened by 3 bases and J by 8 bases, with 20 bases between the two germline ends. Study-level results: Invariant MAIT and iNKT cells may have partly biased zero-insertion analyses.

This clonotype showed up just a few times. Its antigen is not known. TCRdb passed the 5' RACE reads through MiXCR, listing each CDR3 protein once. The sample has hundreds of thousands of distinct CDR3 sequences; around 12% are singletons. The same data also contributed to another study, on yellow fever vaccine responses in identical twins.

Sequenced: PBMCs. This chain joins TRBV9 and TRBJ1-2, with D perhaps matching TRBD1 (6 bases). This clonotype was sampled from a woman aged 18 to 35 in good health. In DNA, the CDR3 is TGTGCCAGCAGCGGTTCACAGGGCCTGGGGTCGGGCTACACCTTC. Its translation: CASSGSQGLGSGYTF. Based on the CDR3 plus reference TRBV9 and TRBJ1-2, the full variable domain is DSGVTQTPKHLITATGQRVTLRCSPRSGDLSVYWYQQSLDQGLQFLIQYYNGEERAKGNILERFSAQQFPDLHSELNLSSLELGDSALYFCASSGSQGLGSGYTFGSGTRLTVV.